The present entry profiles one TCR beta chain with its context. The data belong to a study of cytomegalovirus exposure and HLA in healthy donors. This CDR3 has 16 residues. V lost 0 bases, J lost 1 base, and 13 bases lay in between. Germline V lookup: CDR1 SGHRS, CDR2 YFSETQ. It was with 60 Vbeta and 13 Jbeta primers that the PCR ran. Only in-frame clones appear in the TCRdb table, and some are missing; sequencing was by immunoSEQ multiplex PCR. Of 100,000 to 150,000 clones in the sample, 78% were seen once. This chain joins TRBV5-1 and TRBJ1-2; D is possibly TRBD1 (5 bases). Sequencing was performed on PBMCs. This TCR derives from a woman under 30 in good health and CMV-seronegative. CDR3 nucleotides: TGCGCCAGCAGCTTGGAGGCGAGGGGAGGTAACTATGGCTACACCTTC. It codes for CASSLEARGGNYGYTF.